Following are 22 T cell receptor beta chains from one sample sequenced in a study of T cells in Graves' hyperthyroidism and ophthalmopathy. Researchers took RNA transcripts and amplified the TCR beta CDR3 regions from them. An initial round of RT-PCR targeting the TCR CDR3 relied on the HTBI primer set. TCRdb analysed the multiplex PCR reads with MiXCR anew, one entry per CDR3 protein. The data hold about 530,000 distinct CDR3 sequences, with 15% to 20% observed a single time. The material sequenced was blood. These receptors were collected from a woman aged 18 to 35 with Graves' ophthalmopathy.

V usage is TRBV6-2 or TRBV6-3 and J usage is TRBJ2-1, with 7 bases matching TRBD2. The germline V gene has CDR1 MNHEY and CDR2 SVGEGT. V trimming: 2 bases; J trimming: 5 bases; junction bases outside the gene matches: 9. The CDR3 is 16 amino acids. CDR3 DNA: TGTGCCAGCAGTTACAGTTGGGTAGCGGGCCACAATGAGCAGTTCTTC. Protein product: CASSYSWVAGHNEQFF.

The V gene is TRBV27, the J gene TRBJ1-3; D is perhaps TRBD1 (6 bases). The CDR3 spans 15 residues. V was cut by 5 bases and J by 1 base, with 12 bases left in between. Germline-derived CDR1 and CDR2 are MNHEY and SMNVEV (reference sequence). In DNA form, the CDR3 reads TGTGCCAGCAGTGCTTACAGGGAATCTGGAAACACCATATATTTT. This sequence encodes CASSAYRESGNTIYF.

Many counts were recorded for this clonotype. The chain recombines TRBV6-1 with TRBJ2-7; D ambiguous. Trimming stripped 1 base from V and 1 base from J, with 11 bases between. This CDR3 region has 15 residues. CDR1 is MNHNS, CDR2 SASEGT, per germline. The CDR3 region has the DNA TGTGCCAGCAGTGAAGAGGCTTTAGGATCCTACGAGCAGTACTTC. Its translation is CASSEEALGSYEQYF.

This clonotype came up many times. This rearrangement joins TRBV14 to TRBJ2-3, with D perhaps assigned TRBD1 or TRBD2 (6 bases each). The CDR3 is made up of 16 amino acids. Trimming left V 4 bases short and J 2 bases short, with 16 bases between. Looked up from germline, CDR1 is SGHDN and CDR2 is FVKESK. CDR3 sequence: CASSPQQGGITDTQYF. CDR3 DNA sequence: TGTGCCAGCAGCCCGCAACAGGGAGGAATCACAGATACGCAGTATTTT.

The rearrangement joins TRBV9 to TRBJ2-3; D is tentatively TRBD1 or TRBD2 (5 bases each). The CDR3 spans 15 residues. Trimming took 3 bases from V and 2 from J, leaving 13 bases between them. Germline-derived CDR1 and CDR2 are SGDLS and YYNGEE. CDR3 sequence: CASSATADPTDTQYF. In DNA form, the CDR3 reads TGTGCCAGCAGCGCGACAGCGGATCCCACAGATACGCAGTATTTT.

Many counts were recorded for this clonotype. The V gene is TRBV9, the J gene TRBJ1-6, with unresolved D. Germline-derived CDR1 and CDR2 are SGDLS and YYNGEE. V was pared by 0 bases and J by 1 base, with 5 bases between. This CDR3 region has 15 residues. The CDR3: CASSVGGSYNSPLHF. In DNA form, the CDR3 reads TGTGCCAGCAGCGTAGGTGGTTCCTATAATTCACCCCTCCACTTT.

This sequence joins TRBV7-8 and TRBJ2-7; 8 bases align to TRBD2. The V gene's germline CDR1 is SGHVS and CDR2 FQNEAQ. V lost 4 bases to trimming and J lost 5 bases; unmatched junction nucleotides: 10. The CDR3 runs to 15 residues. CDR3 coding DNA: TGTGCCAGCAGCTCTACGGGAGGGCTAGTTGACGAGCAGTACTTC. Protein sequence: CASSSTGGLVDEQYF.

In this sample, this clonotype turned up a few times. The chain uses TRBV5-6 and TRBJ2-1; TRBD1 might be the D (6 bases). From germline, CDR1 is SGHDT and CDR2 YYEEEE. The CDR3 length is 12 residues. The V and J ends lost 5 bases and 9 bases respectively, with 12 bases between them. The CDR3 is CASRTGYTEQFF. The CDR3 coding sequence is TGTGCCAGCAGAACAGGGTATACTGAGCAGTTCTTC.

This clonotype came up once. The rearrangement links TRBV6-2 or TRBV6-3 to TRBJ2-3; tentative D call: TRBD1 (5 bases). This CDR3 spans 14 amino acids. Germline lookup yields CDR1 MNHEY and CDR2 SVGEGT. Trimming removed 3 bases from V and 3 bases from J, with 10 bases in between. CDR3 sequence reads: CASSYKQGTDTQYF. The CDR3 region has the DNA TGTGCCAGCAGTTATAAGCAGGGAACAGATACGCAGTATTTT.

Many counts were recorded for this clonotype. This chain uses TRBV2 with TRBJ2-1; 13 bases line up with TRBD2. Germline V gene lookup returns CDR1 SNHLY and CDR2 FYNNEI. V shed 6 bases and J 7 bases; nucleotides not matched to a gene: 9. The CDR3 has 16 amino acids. CDR3 nucleotides: TGTGCCAGCAGAGACCTACTAGCGGGAGGGAAGAATGAGCAGTTCTTC. This codes for CASRDLLAGGKNEQFF.

This clonotype has at least ten counts. The CDR3 spells CASSQRERQGRGYTF. The CDR3 nucleotides read TGTGCCAGCAGCCAAAGGGAGAGACAGGGTCGTGGCTACACCTTC. The chain couples TRBV3-1 to TRBJ1-2, with 7 positions matching TRBD1. Germline values: CDR1 LGHDT, CDR2 YNNKEL (reference sequence). J lost 7 bases, V lost 2 bases, and 10 bases had no gene match. This CDR3 region has 15 residues.

This clonotype was picked up a small number of times. The chain recombines TRBV14 with TRBJ2-3; D is ambiguous. Trimming stripped 4 bases from V and 2 bases from J, with 13 bases between. The germline CDR1 and CDR2 sequences are SGHDN and FVKESK. The CDR3 has 15 amino acids. Written as DNA, the CDR3 is TGTGCCAGCAGCCTGATTGGGCTCGACACAGATACGCAGTATTTT. Amino acid sequence: CASSLIGLDTDTQYF.

The table lists this clonotype with a few counts. The rearrangement links TRBV6-1 to TRBJ1-1, with a possible D match to TRBD1 (5 bases). Looked up from germline, CDR1 is MNHNS and CDR2 is SASEGT. V shed 6 bases and J shed 4 bases, with 12 bases lying between them. CDR3 length equals 13 residues. The CDR3 spells CASRGDGGTEAFF. The CDR3 nucleotides are TGTGCCAGCAGGGGCGACGGGGGCACTGAAGCTTTCTTT.

This clonotype came up many times. The chain links TRBV7-9 to TRBJ2-1; TRBD2 matches 16 bases. Germline V gene sequence: CDR1 SEHNR, CDR2 FQNEAQ (reference sequence). There are 16 residues in the CDR3. V dropped 3 bases and J dropped 8; count of bases not matched to a gene: 4. CDR3 nucleotide sequence: TGTGCCAGCAGCTTCGGGACTAGCGGGAGGGGCGATGAGCAGTTCTTC. Protein: CASSFGTSGRGDEQFF.

This clonotype occurred many times. V usage is TRBV7-8 and J usage is TRBJ2-5; D might be TRBD1 (6 bases). The V end was cut by 2 bases, the J end by 4 bases, with 11 bases between. CDR1 and CDR2 (germline): SGHVS, FQNEAQ. The CDR3 contains 14 residues. DNA for the CDR3: TGTGCCAGCAGCTTATATGCGACAGGAGAGACCCAGTACTTC. This gives the protein CASSLYATGETQYF.

V and J are TRBV7-6 and TRBJ2-5, with 7 bases aligning to TRBD2. Trimming took 1 base from V and 0 from J; bases not matched to a gene: 11. CDR3 size: 18 residues. From germline, CDR1 is SGHVS and CDR2 FNYEAQ. The DNA of the CDR3 is TGTGCCAGCAGCTTAGATTGGGCTAGCGGAGCGTACCAAGAGACCCAGTACTTC. Translated, it gives CASSLDWASGAYQETQYF. Full variable domain (rest looked up from reference TRBV7-6 and TRBJ2-5): GAGVSQSPRYKVTKRGQDVALRCDPISGHVSLYWYRQALGQGPEFLTYFNYEAQQDKSGLPNDRFSAERPEGSISTLTIQRTEQRDSAMYRCASSLDWASGAYQETQYFGPGTRLLVL.

V gene TRBV20-1 combines with J gene TRBJ2-7; 15 positions agree with TRBD2. The CDR3 loop spans 14 amino acids. CDR1 and CDR2 from the germline V gene are DFQATT and SNEGSKA (reference sequence). The ends lost 3 bases at V and 6 bases at J; junction bases unmatched: 3. CDR3 sequence (DNA): TGCAGTGCTAGGGGACTAGCGGGAGGTGGCGAGCAGTACTTC. Translated: CSARGLAGGGEQYF.

This clonotype was counted only a few times. The gene calls are TRBV28 and TRBJ1-4; D uncertain. Germline loops: CDR1 MDHEN, CDR2 SYDVKM. The CDR3 runs to 13 residues. V was clipped by 7 bases and J by 5 bases, with 11 bases between them. CDR3 DNA: TGTGCCAGCACCCGAGGTCGAAATGAAAAACTGTTTTTT. The encoded protein is CASTRGRNEKLFF.

This clonotype was observed many times. V usage is TRBV10-3 and J usage is TRBJ2-3, with D perhaps matching TRBD2 (6 bases). The germline CDR1 and CDR2 sequences are ENHRY and SYGVKD. V was shortened by 1 base and J by 0 bases, with 11 bases between the two germline ends. The CDR3 contains 16 residues. The DNA of the CDR3 is TGTGCCATCAGTGAGTGGGGTAGCGGTAGCACAGATACGCAGTATTTT. This encodes CAISEWGSGSTDTQYF.

V usage is TRBV27 and J usage is TRBJ2-2, with 7 nucleotides matching TRBD1. This CDR3 region has 17 residues. The J segment lost 0 bases and the V segment lost 3 bases, leaving 7 bases of the junction unmatched. Germline-derived CDR1 and CDR2 are MNHEY and SMNVEV (reference sequence). CDR3 amino acids: CASSFFEGASNTGELFF. CDR3 sequence (DNA): TGTGCCAGCAGTTTTTTTGAGGGGGCCTCGAACACCGGGGAGCTGTTTTTT.

The chain carries TRBV6-1 and TRBJ1-1, with a possible D match to TRBD1 (6 bases). CDR1 and CDR2 (germline): MNHNS, SASEGT. V was shortened by 8 bases and J by 2 bases, with 18 bases between the two germline ends. The CDR3 totals 15 residues. The CDR3 sequence: CASPPKGGPNTEAFF. The CDR3, as DNA: TGTGCCAGCCCCCCTAAAGGGGGACCCAACACTGAAGCTTTCTTT.

There are many counts of this clonotype. V usage is TRBV3-1 and J usage is TRBJ2-5; TRBD2 matches at 12 bases. The germline V gene has CDR1 LGHDT and CDR2 YNNKEL (reference sequence). The CDR3 is made up of 15 amino acids. Germline trimming cut 0 bases from V and 5 bases from J; bases unmatched to any gene: 1. The CDR3 DNA follows: TGTGCCAGCAGCCAAGAAGGGACTAGCGGGGAGACCCAGTACTTC. It encodes CASSQEGTSGETQYF.